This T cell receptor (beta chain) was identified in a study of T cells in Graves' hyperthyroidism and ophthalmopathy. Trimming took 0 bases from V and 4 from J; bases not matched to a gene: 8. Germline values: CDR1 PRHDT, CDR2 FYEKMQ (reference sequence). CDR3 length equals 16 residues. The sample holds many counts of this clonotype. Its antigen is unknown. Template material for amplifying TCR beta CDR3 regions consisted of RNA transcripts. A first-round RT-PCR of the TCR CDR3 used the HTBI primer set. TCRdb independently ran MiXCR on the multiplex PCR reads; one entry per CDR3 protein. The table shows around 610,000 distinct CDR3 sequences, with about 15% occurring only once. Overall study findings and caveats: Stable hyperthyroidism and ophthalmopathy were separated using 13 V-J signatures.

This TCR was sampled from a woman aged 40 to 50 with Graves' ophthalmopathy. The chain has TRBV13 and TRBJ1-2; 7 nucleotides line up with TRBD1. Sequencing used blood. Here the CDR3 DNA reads TGTGCCAGCAGCTTAGGAGACAGGGAGCTTGGCTATGGCTACACCTTC. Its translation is CASSLGDRELGYGYTF.